This TCR beta chain was sequenced in a study of cytomegalovirus exposure and HLA in healthy donors listed by TCRdb under 2017. As for the study more broadly: According to an earlier analysis of around 600 of the donors, about 179 million T cells yielded 90 million to 140 million unique TCR beta sequences and 250 to 350 Gb of sequence data. Roughly 320 gigabases of sequencing data and roughly 81 million unique TCR sequences made up an early release that covered under 750 HLA-typed donors. Of the roughly 400 genotyped donors, roughly 80% were placed in the genetic ancestry cluster associated with self-reported Caucasian donors. The study aimed to test whether cataloging public T cell receptors could reveal signatures of past pathogen exposure. The study profiled the T cell repertoires of approximately 700 subjects by immunosequencing and related them to cytomegalovirus serostatus. Along with the roughly 670-subject first cohort, a separate validation cohort of over a hundred different subjects was used. The study combined high-throughput TCR immunosequencing, statistical association of individual TCRs with disease status, and machine learning to predict cytomegalovirus infection status. A later analysis re-analyzed previously published TCR beta repertoires from roughly 630 donors and added high-resolution HLA genotyping to study TCR occurrence patterns. In the later analysis, no new phenotypic data were used to find candidate immune exposures; instead, reliance was placed on TCR beta sequences and their occurrence across donors. An earlier analysis of 500 to 650 of the donors applied high-throughput TCR beta sequencing to assess whether each TCR beta V gene segment acted as functional or pseudogenic. Alongside the repertoire data, information on donor age, sex, ethnicity and CMV serostatus was compiled. A later genetic analysis took genome-wide SNP genotypes for about three fifths of the roughly 670 donors and used that subset as a discovery cohort. All discovery cohort repertoires had been generated using a single sequencing platform. Both class I and class II loci were covered by HLA typing, at four-digit resolution. Typing coverage differed by locus: A, B, C, DRB1 and DQB1 were typed in about 620-640 donors, DQA1 in 500 to 550, DPA1 in 600 to 610, and DPB1 in 472. Roughly five DR-DQ haplotypes were handled as single units for association and clustering, since linkage in the cohort was strong. On average, around 240,000 unique TCR beta nucleotide sequences were sequenced per donor among fewer than 500 genotyped donors of the cohort, with about 17% of those sequences being non-productive. Study-level results and caveats: A later analysis reported that several top co-occurrence clusters appeared linked to parvovirus B19, influenza, CMV and Epstein-Barr virus. According to a later genetic analysis, donors in an Asian-associated ancestry cluster had fewer N-insertions in productive TCRs than the approximately 630-donor mean. In an earlier analysis of more than 500 of the donors, most TCR beta V segments appeared in productive rearrangements about 87% or about 30% of the time, broadly matching IMGT annotations. While some public TCRs were present in many individuals, most TCR sequences turned up only very rarely across donors. Seventeen rarely observed V segments, including chromosome 9 orphons, were excluded from the earlier analysis of a few hundred of the donors because counts were too low. A group of highly shared sequence variants was considered likely to be a technical artifact of the sequencing pipeline. A later analysis found that TCR association rates varied across HLA loci, with DRB1 alleles showing the most associated TCRs and HLA-C alleles the fewest. Because HLA typing was missing for some donors at each locus, association tests included only the typed subset. Correlated functional status among segregating V segments might be attributable to linkage disequilibrium, but an unknown experimental factor could not be ruled out. An association between a missense DCLRE1C variant and V-gene and J-gene trimming of TCR beta chains was found in a later genetic analysis and replicated in an independent cohort. In vitro tests confirmed that a few of the cytomegalovirus-associated TCR beta chains recognize cytomegalovirus antigens. A further reported finding was that TCR beta sequences accurately predicted the HLA-A and HLA-B alleles for most subjects in the first cohort. When HLA alleles, especially DR and DQ, strongly co-occurred, attributing TCR associations to individual alleles was difficult. Cytomegalovirus status was reported to be diagnosed by the classifier with high specificity and sensitivity in both the original and validation cohorts. Immune exposure information for the cohort was limited to CMV serostatus. The 87-base-pair reads could not distinguish some IMGT-functional V segments, including TRBV6-2 and TRBV6-3, so those segments were excluded. In the study, about 150 TCR beta chains were listed as associated with cytomegalovirus. A later analysis found that most CMV-associated TCR beta chains appeared HLA-restricted, with HLA associations seemingly driven largely by CMV exposure. Roughly uniform sequencing depth across donors was assumed in presence/absence analyses, although this assumption may not hold. At a false discovery rate of 0.05, a later analysis linked around 15,000 TCR beta sequences to specific HLA alleles. The authors suggested that the approach could potentially be generalized to other disease states and immunological phenotypes. In a later analysis, HLA-associated TCR beta chains were found to be more clonally expanded and to have lower generation probabilities than equally common non-associated chains. Only TCR beta chains were sequenced in this cohort, and the absence of alpha or paired-chain data limited detectable features.

Reading from cysteine to phenylalanine, the CDR3 counts 14 amino acids. Just CDR3 DNA is preserved here, 42 bases in frame from base 1. The germline V gene sets CDR1 to SGHAT and CDR2 to FQNNGV. V is cut by 0 bases and J by 1 base, and the space between the germline ends is 4 bases. The cohort consisted of hundreds of healthy bone marrow donors. At the time of sampling, all cohort members were nominally healthy, though unrecorded immune exposures were likely present. The donor tested CMV seronegative, placing the donor among the roughly 400 seronegative members of the cohort. A peripheral blood sample was collected from each donor, and TCR beta sequencing was performed on peripheral blood mononuclear cells. Genomic DNA extraction from the blood cell samples was performed with the Qiagen DNeasy Blood Extraction Kit. The library relied on the immunoSEQ multiplex PCR assay. The multiplex PCR relied on a mix of 60 forward primers for TCR Vbeta segments and 13 reverse primers for TCR Jbeta segments. The CDR3 region of rearranged TCR beta genes was amplified from genomic DNA by a multiplex PCR assay. The Illumina HiSeq System was used to sequence the amplified TCR beta libraries as 87-base-pair reads. As for the original processing: A later analysis tallied 75 million to 85 million unique TCR beta chains across the approximately 670 repertoires, and approximately 12 million of those chains were shared by two or more donors. To remove PCR and sequencing errors, raw reads were error-corrected and collapsed into unique sequences using a nearest-neighbor algorithm that merged closely related sequences. V, D and J gene segments were assigned by aligning CDR3 sequences to IMGT reference sequences. For a sequence to be retained, a match of at least six nucleotides to both a V gene segment and a J gene segment was required. Rearrangements were classified as productive when the CDR3 lacked stop codons and remained in frame with V and J, and all other rearrangements were classified as non-productive. Following IMGT convention, CDR3 was defined as the stretch from the second conserved V-encoded cysteine to the conserved J-encoded phenylalanine. The earlier analysis of 587 of the donors excluded any sequence lacking an unambiguous match to a single V gene segment. In an earlier analysis of about 590 of the donors, a V segment was called functional when productive rearrangements were above 56.7%, and segregating when the standard deviation between donors exceeded 5%. A statistical classification framework was developed to diagnose cytomegalovirus status using the catalog of TCR beta chain sequences. V and J gene assignment, in a later analysis, came from comparing TCR nucleotide sequences with IMGT/GENE-DB human TR gene sequences. The TCRdist pipeline was used in a later analysis to assign CDR3 sequences and most-parsimonious VDJ recombination scenarios. In a later analysis, every TCR beta chain was defined by the combination of its CDR3 amino acid sequence and its V-gene family, and reads without a unique V-gene family were dropped. As a way to deal with suspected cross-contamination and a sequencing artifact, a later analysis dropped over 550 nucleotide sequences that were highly shared and had low generation probability. For each public chain, a later analysis derived a clonal expansion index from normalized ranks of inferred template counts within each repertoire. A later analysis computed generation probabilities with a VDJ recombination model fitted to out-of-frame rearrangements, and checked the results against IGoR. In a later analysis, TCR-TCR, TCR-HLA and TCR-CMV co-occurrence was scored with hypergeometric tests, and a repertoire-size bias correction was applied to TCR pairs. In a later analysis, false discovery rates were estimated by permuting HLA or CMV assignments 20 times. A later analysis grouped co-occurring TCRs with DBSCAN, adding TCRdist sequence similarity when clustering within HLA-allele-positive subsets. Repertoires with fewer than 30,000 or more than 120,000 public chains were left out of co-occurrence clustering, as were a handful of repertoires with anomalous nucleotide sharing. TCRdb retrieved this table from immuneACCESS and kept in-frame rearrangements only. Not all clones are present; in checked studies, unresolved V genes account for under half, and no reason is known for the remainder. The V and J calls and clone size are taken from that table; D and trimming were inferred from the DNA. The sample data list 100,000 to 150,000 clones, and 76% of these were observed just once. Less than 2% of the sample lies in the top ten.

A note on this clone: It lacks a known antigen. No much larger clone exists at a distance of one base, and base qualities are not known.

The sequence is built from TRBV11-2 and TRBJ1-5, with the D segment identity uncertain. This TCR was sampled from a man in his forties or fifties in good health and CMV-seronegative. What was sequenced was PBMCs. The sequenced DNA: TGTGCCAGCAGCTTAGAACGGAGCAATCAGCCCCAGCATTTT. Translation gives CASSLERSNQPQHF. The variable domain in full, with residues beyond the CDR3 obtained from the reference TRBV11-2 and TRBJ1-5 genes, is EAGVAQSPRYKIIEKRQSVAFWCNPISGHATLYWYQQILGQGPKLLIQFQNNGVVDDSQLPKDRFSAERLKGVDSTLKIQPAKLEDSAVYLCASSLERSNQPQHFGDGTRLSIL.